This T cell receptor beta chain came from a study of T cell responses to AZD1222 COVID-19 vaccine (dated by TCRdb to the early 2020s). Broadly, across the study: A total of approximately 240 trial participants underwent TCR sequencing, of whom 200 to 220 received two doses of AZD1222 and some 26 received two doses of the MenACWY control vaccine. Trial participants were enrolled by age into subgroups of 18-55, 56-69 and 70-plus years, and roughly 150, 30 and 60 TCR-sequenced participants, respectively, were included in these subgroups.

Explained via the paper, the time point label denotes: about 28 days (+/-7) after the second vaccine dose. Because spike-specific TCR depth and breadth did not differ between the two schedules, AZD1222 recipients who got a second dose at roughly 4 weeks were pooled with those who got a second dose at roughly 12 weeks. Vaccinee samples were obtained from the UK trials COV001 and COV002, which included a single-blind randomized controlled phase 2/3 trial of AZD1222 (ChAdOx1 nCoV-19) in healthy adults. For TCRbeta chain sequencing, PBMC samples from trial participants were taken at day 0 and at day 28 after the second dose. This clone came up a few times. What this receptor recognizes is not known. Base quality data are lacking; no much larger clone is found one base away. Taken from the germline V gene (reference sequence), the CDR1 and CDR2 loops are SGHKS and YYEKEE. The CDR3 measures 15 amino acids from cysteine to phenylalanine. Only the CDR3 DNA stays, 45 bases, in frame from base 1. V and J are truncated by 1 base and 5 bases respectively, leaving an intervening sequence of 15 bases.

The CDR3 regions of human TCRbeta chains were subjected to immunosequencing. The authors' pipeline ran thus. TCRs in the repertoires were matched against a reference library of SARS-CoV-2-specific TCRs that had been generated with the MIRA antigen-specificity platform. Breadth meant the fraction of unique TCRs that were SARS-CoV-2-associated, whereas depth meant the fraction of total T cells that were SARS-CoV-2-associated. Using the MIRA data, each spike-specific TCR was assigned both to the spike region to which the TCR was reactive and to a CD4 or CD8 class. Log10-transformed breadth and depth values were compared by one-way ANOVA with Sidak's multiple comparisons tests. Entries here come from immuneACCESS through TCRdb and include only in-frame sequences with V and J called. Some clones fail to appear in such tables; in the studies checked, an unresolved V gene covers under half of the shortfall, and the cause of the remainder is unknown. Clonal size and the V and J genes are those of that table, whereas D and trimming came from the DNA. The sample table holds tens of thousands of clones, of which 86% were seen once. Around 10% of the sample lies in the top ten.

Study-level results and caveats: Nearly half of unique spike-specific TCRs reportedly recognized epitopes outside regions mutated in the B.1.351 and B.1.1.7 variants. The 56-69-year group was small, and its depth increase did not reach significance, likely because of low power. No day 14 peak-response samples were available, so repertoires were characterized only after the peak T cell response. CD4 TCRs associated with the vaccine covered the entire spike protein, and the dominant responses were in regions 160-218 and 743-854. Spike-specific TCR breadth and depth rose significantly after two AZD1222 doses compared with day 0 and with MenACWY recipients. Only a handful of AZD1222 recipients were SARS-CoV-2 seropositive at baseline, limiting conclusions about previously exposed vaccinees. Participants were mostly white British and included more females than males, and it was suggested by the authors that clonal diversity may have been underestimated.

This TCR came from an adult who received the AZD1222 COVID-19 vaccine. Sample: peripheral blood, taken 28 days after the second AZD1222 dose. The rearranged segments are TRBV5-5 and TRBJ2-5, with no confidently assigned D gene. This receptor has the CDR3 CASSLLTPEGETQYF. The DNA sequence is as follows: TGTGCCAGCAGCTTGTTGACCCCCGAAGGGGAGACCCAGTACTTC.